Listed below are T cell receptor beta chains from one sample, sequenced in a study of T cells in Graves' hyperthyroidism and ophthalmopathy. Each CDR3 protein is one row after TCRdb ran MiXCR on the multiplex PCR reads. The top ten clones hold around 7.3% of a sample with a few hundred thousand distinct CDR3 sequences, approximately 15% of them seen once. Sequencing used blood. These receptors were obtained from a woman aged 25 to 39 with Graves' hyperthyroidism. Each CDR3 is given with its conserved first and last residue. Fields, in order: clone size, V gene, J gene, D gene, CDR3 protein, CDR3 DNA. The D gene is left open where the match is weak. Clone size appears in some rows only: once, few, many, or a class for an expanded clone.

>many|TRBV2|TRBJ2-7|-
CASRGGEAYEQYF
TGTGCCAGCAGAGGAGGGGAAGCCTACGAGCAGTACTTC
>-|TRBV18|TRBJ1-5|TRBD1
CASSPGQGFFQPQHF
TGTGCCAGCTCACCGGGACAGGGATTTTTTCAGCCCCAGCATTTT
>-|TRBV14|TRBJ2-7|-
CASSPTFGTSVYEQYF
TGTGCCAGCAGCCCAACATTCGGGACATCCGTTTACGAGCAGTACTTC
>many|TRBV20-1|TRBJ1-5|-
CSARAGYYSNQPQHF
TGCAGTGCTAGAGCTGGATATTATAGCAATCAGCCCCAGCATTTT
>-|TRBV19|TRBJ2-7|-
CASSITGNRFGVGLYEQYF
TGTGCCAGTAGTATCACAGGGAACCGGTTCGGAGTAGGACTCTACGAGCAGTACTTC
>-|TRBV19|TRBJ2-4|TRBD1
CASTKYPGQGARAKNIQYF
TGTGCCAGTACCAAATATCCGGGACAGGGGGCAAGAGCCAAAAACATTCAGTACTTC
>many|TRBV11-2|TRBJ2-1|-
CASSLEGENYNEQFF
TGTGCCAGCAGCTTAGAGGGGGAAAACTACAATGAGCAGTTCTTC
>-|TRBV9|TRBJ2-7|TRBD1
CASSYGSDRGPYEQYF
TGTGCCAGCAGCTATGGATCGGACAGGGGTCCCTACGAGCAGTACTTC
>few|TRBV10-3|TRBJ2-7|TRBD2
CAISSGLAASYEQYF
TGTGCCATCAGTTCGGGACTAGCCGCATCCTACGAGCAGTACTTC
>once|TRBV7-3|TRBJ2-3|TRBD1
CASSQGQGATADTQYF
TGCGCCAGCAGCCAAGGGCAGGGGGCGACCGCAGATACGCAGTATTTT
>-|TRBV11-2|TRBJ2-1|TRBD2
CASSLRKGLAPYSEQFF
TGTGCCAGCAGCTTACGCAAGGGACTAGCGCCTTACAGTGAGCAGTTCTTC
>many|TRBV27|TRBJ2-7|TRBD2
CASKLGGESEQYF
TGTGCCAGCAAATTGGGAGGGGAGAGCGAGCAGTACTTC
>few|TRBV6-2/TRBV6-3|TRBJ2-7|-
CASSYSQSSYEQYF
TGTGCCAGCAGTTACTCGCAGAGCTCCTACGAGCAGTACTTC
>few|TRBV20-1|TRBJ1-1|-
CSARPRLAPEAFF
TGCAGTGCTAGACCACGTCTTGCTCCGGAGGCTTTCTTT
>many|TRBV29-1|TRBJ2-1|-
CSAARGSGAREQFF
TGCAGCGCCGCGAGGGGTAGCGGAGCAAGGGAGCAGTTCTTC
>-|TRBV27|TRBJ2-1|TRBD2
CASSTSGPYNEQFF
TGTGCCAGCAGTACTAGCGGTCCCTACAATGAGCAGTTCTTC
>-|TRBV20-1|TRBJ2-7|TRBD2
CSARSGLAGRNEQYF
TGCAGTGCTAGGTCGGGACTAGCGGGAAGGAACGAGCAGTACTTC
>many|TRBV7-8|TRBJ2-1|TRBD2
CASSLVRLAGPHNYNEQFF
TGTGCCAGCAGCTTAGTGAGACTAGCGGGACCACACAACTACAATGAGCAGTTCTTC
>many|TRBV6-5|TRBJ1-1|TRBD1
CASSYPPGGTGGLVNTEAFF
TGTGCCAGCAGTTACCCCCCTGGAGGGACAGGGGGACTGGTGAACACTGAAGCTTTCTTT
>many|TRBV28|TRBJ2-7|TRBD1
CASSSVRDRGGEQYF
TGTGCCAGCAGTTCGGTCCGGGACAGGGGGGGCGAGCAGTACTTC
>-|TRBV4-3|TRBJ1-2|TRBD1
CASSQGQGAPGFYGYTF
TGCGCCAGCAGCCAAGGACAGGGGGCGCCGGGCTTCTATGGCTACACCTTC
>once|TRBV29-1|TRBJ2-1|-
CSVEGRTSSYNEQFF
TGCAGCGTTGAGGGACGTACGAGCTCCTACAATGAGCAGTTCTTC
>-|TRBV4-3|TRBJ2-5|-
CASSQDIGTETQYF
TGCGCCAGCAGCCAAGATATAGGGACGGAGACCCAGTACTTC
>many|TRBV27|TRBJ1-6|-
CASNFKGSYNSPLHF
TGTGCCAGCAACTTTAAGGGGTCCTATAATTCACCCCTCCACTTT
>many|TRBV7-2|TRBJ2-1|TRBD2
CASSLVQGGLAGRFF
TGTGCCAGCAGCTTAGTTCAGGGGGGACTAGCGGGACGGTTCTTC
>-|TRBV7-2|TRBJ1-2|-
CASSLSGEGINYGYTF
TGTGCCAGCAGCTTATCAGGGGAGGGCATTAACTATGGCTACACCTTC
>few|TRBV3-1|TRBJ1-3|-
CASSPLWTAGNTIYF
TGTGCCAGCAGCCCCCTTTGGACGGCTGGAAACACCATATATTTT
>many|TRBV7-2|TRBJ2-2|-
CASSLGGAFTGELFF
TGTGCCAGCAGCCTCGGGGGAGCGTTCACCGGGGAGCTGTTTTTT
>many|TRBV7-9|TRBJ2-1|TRBD1
CASSFGTDPEQFF
TGTGCCAGCAGCTTCGGGACAGACCCTGAGCAGTTCTTC
>many|TRBV7-8|TRBJ2-1|TRBD1
CASSLAHPGQGHNEQFF
TGTGCCAGCAGCTTAGCGCACCCGGGACAGGGCCACAATGAGCAGTTCTTC
>-|TRBV7-9|TRBJ2-5|TRBD2
CATRTSALAGGPQETQYF
TGTGCCACCAGAACATCTGCACTAGCGGGAGGGCCGCAAGAGACCCAGTACTTC
>many|TRBV7-3|TRBJ2-1|TRBD1
CASSARTGLAYNEQFF
TGTGCCAGCAGCGCCAGGACAGGGTTGGCCTACAATGAGCAGTTCTTC
>-|TRBV10-3|TRBJ1-2|TRBD1
CAISDGGQGNYGYTF
TGTGCCATCAGTGACGGGGGACAGGGGAACTATGGCTACACCTTC
>-|TRBV19|TRBJ2-1|TRBD2
CASSRTSGSAYNEQFF
TGTGCCAGTAGTAGGACTAGCGGGAGTGCCTACAATGAGCAGTTCTTC
>many|TRBV28|TRBJ2-1|-
CASSLFRLRNNEQFF
TGTGCCAGCAGTTTATTCAGGTTGCGTAACAATGAGCAGTTCTTC
>many|TRBV3-1|TRBJ2-3|-
CASSQPPNTDTQYF
TGTGCCAGCAGCCAACCCCCAAACACAGATACGCAGTATTTT
>many|TRBV7-3|TRBJ2-2|-
CASSYNTGELFF
TGTGCCAGCAGCTACAACACCGGGGAGCTGTTTTTT
>many|TRBV7-2|TRBJ2-3|-
CASSLDRLQTQYF
TGTGCCAGCAGCTTAGATAGGTTACAAACGCAGTATTTT
>many|TRBV3-1|TRBJ2-6|-
CASRSEFSGANVLTF
TGTGCCAGCAGGTCCGAGTTCTCTGGGGCCAACGTCCTGACTTTC
>-|TRBV20-1|TRBJ2-7|-
CSAGQDVTYEQYF
TGCAGTGCAGGTCAGGACGTTACCTACGAGCAGTACTTC
>-|TRBV10-3|TRBJ1-3|-
CAIRGSEPGNTIYF
TGTGCCATCAGAGGGAGTGAGCCTGGAAACACCATATATTTT
>once|TRBV27|TRBJ2-7|TRBD2
CASRSLAADYEQYF
TGTGCCAGCAGGTCCCTAGCGGCGGACTACGAGCAGTACTTC
>many|TRBV11-2|TRBJ1-1|-
CASSLRGSSTEAFF
TGTGCCAGCAGCTTGAGGGGCTCGAGCACTGAAGCTTTCTTT
>-|TRBV19|TRBJ2-1|-
CASSLETGLFSEQFF
TGTGCCAGTAGTCTCGAAACGGGACTTTTTAGTGAGCAGTTCTTC
>many|TRBV11-2|TRBJ1-3|-
CASSLAPRGNTIYF
TGTGCCAGCAGCTTAGCTCCCAGGGGAAACACCATATATTTT
>-|TRBV5-1|TRBJ2-2|TRBD2
CASSPTSNIAGELFF
TGCGCCAGCAGCCCGACTAGCAATATCGCCGGGGAGCTGTTTTTT
>many|TRBV29-1|TRBJ2-3|TRBD2
CSVAASGRTDTQYF
TGCAGCGTTGCCGCTAGCGGGCGTACAGATACGCAGTATTTT
>many|TRBV20-1|TRBJ1-1|-
CSARDPGAGNTEAFF
TGCAGTGCTAGAGATCCGGGGGCGGGGAACACTGAAGCTTTCTTT
>-|TRBV29-1|TRBJ2-1|TRBD2
CSVEMGVAGGPYNEQFF
TGCAGCGTTGAAATGGGGGTAGCGGGAGGGCCCTACAATGAGCAGTTCTTC
>few|TRBV3-1|TRBJ1-4|-
CASSQDGLDRKLFF
TGTGCCAGCAGCCAAGACGGACTAGATCGGAAACTGTTTTTT
>-|TRBV6-1|TRBJ2-1|TRBD2
CASSALADVYNEQFF
TGTGCCAGCAGTGCCCTAGCGGACGTCTACAATGAGCAGTTCTTC